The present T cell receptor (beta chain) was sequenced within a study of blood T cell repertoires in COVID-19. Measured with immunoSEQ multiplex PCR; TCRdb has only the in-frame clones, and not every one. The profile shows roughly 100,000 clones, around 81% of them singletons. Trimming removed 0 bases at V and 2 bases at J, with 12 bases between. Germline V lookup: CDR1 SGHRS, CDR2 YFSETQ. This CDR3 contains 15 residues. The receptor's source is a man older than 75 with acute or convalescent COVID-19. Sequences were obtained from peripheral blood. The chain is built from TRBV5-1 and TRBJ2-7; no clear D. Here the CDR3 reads CASSLAVPITYEQYF. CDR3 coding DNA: TGCGCCAGCAGCTTGGCAGTCCCAATCACCTACGAGCAGTACTTC.